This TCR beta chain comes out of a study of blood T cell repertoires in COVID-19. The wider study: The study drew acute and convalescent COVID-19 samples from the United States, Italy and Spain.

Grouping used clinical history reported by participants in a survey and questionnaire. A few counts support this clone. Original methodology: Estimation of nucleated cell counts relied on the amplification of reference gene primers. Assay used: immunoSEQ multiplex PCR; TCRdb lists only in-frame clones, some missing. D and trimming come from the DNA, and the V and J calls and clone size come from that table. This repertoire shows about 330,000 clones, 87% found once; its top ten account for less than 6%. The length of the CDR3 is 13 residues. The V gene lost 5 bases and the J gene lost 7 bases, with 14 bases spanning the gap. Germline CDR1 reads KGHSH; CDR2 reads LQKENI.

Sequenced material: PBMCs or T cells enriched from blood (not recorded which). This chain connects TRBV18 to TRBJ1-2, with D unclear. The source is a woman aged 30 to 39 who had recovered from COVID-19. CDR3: CASSSLSIAGYTF. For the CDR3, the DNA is TGTGCCAGCTCATCACTCTCTATAGCTGGCTACACCTTC.